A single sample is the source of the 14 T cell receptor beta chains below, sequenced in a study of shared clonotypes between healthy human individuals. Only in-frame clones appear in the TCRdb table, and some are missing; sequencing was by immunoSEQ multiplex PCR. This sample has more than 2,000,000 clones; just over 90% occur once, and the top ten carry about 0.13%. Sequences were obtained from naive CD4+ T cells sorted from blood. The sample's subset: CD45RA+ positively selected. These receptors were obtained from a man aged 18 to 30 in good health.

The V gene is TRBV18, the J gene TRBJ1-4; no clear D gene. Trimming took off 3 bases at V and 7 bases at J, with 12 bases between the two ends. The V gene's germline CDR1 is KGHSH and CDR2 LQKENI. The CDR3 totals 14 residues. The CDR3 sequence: CASSPSGEGEKLFF. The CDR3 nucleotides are TGTGCCAGCTCACCCTCCGGGGAAGGTGAAAAACTGTTTTTT.

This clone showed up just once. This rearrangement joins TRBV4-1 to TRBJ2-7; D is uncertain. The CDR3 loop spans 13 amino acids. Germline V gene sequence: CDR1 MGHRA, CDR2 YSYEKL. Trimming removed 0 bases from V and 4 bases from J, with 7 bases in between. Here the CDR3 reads CASSQDEAYEQYF. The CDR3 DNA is TGCGCCAGCAGCCAAGATGAGGCTTACGAGCAGTACTTC.

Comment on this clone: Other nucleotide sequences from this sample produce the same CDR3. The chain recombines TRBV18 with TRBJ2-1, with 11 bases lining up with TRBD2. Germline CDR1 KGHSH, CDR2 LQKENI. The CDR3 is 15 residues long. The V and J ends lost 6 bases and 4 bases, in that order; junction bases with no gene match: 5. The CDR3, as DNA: TGTGCCAGCTCTCCCGGGACTAGCGGTTACAATGAGCAGTTCTTC. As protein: CASSPGTSGYNEQFF.

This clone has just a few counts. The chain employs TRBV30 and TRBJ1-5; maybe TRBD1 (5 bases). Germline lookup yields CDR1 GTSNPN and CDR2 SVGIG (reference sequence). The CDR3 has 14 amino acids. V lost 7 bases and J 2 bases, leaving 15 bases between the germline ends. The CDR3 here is CALDRVGGNQPQHF. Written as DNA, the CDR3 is TGTGCCTTGGACCGGGTAGGGGGCAATCAGCCCCAGCATTTT.

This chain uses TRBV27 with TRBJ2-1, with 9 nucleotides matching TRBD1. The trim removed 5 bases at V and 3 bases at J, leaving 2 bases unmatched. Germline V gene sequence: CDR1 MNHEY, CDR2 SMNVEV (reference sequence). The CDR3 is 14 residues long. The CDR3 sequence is CASSRDRVYNEQFF. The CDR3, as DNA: TGTGCCAGCAGTCGGGACAGGGTCTACAATGAGCAGTTCTTC.

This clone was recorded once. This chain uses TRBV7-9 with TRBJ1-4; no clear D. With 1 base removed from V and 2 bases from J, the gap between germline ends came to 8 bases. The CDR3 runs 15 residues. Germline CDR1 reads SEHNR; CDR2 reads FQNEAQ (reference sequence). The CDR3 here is CASSLVPRTNEKLFF. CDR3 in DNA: TGTGCCAGCAGCTTAGTTCCGAGGACTAATGAAAAACTGTTTTTT.

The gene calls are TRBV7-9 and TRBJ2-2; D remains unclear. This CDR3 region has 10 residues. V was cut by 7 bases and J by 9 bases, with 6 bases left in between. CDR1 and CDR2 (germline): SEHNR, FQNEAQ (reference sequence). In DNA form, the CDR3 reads TGTGCCAGCATACATAGGGAGCTGTTTTTT. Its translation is CASIHRELFF.

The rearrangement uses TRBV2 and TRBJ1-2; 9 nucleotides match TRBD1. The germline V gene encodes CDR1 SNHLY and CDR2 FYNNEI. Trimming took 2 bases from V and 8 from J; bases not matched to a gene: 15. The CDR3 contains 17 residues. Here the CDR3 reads CASSELLTGGRGGGYTF. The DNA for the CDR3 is TGTGCCAGCAGTGAATTATTGACAGGGGGACGCGGAGGAGGCTACACCTTC.

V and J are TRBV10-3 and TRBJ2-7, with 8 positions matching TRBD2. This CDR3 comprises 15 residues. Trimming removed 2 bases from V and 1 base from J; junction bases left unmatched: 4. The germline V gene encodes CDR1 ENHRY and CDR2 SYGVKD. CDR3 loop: CAISEEGLGSYEQYF. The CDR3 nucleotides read TGTGCCATCAGTGAGGAGGGACTAGGGTCCTACGAGCAGTACTTC.

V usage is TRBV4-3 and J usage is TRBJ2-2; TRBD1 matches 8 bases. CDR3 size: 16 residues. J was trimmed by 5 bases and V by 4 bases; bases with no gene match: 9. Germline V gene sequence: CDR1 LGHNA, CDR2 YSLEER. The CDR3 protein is CASSPDRGVGTGELFF. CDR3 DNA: TGCGCCAGCAGCCCCGACAGGGGTGTGGGGACCGGGGAGCTGTTTTTT.

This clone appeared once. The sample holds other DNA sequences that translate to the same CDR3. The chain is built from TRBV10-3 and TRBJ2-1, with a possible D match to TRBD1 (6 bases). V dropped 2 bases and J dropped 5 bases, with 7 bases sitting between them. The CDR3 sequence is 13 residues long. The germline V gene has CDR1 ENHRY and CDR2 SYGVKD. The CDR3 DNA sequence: TGTGCCATCAGTGAGAACAGGGACAATGAGCAGTTCTTC. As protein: CAISENRDNEQFF.

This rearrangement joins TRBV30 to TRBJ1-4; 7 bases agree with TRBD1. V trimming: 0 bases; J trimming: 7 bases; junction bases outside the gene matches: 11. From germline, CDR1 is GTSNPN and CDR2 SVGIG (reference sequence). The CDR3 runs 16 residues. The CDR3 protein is CAWSVALTGVSEKLFF. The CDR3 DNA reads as TGTGCCTGGAGTGTGGCACTTACAGGGGTTAGTGAAAAACTGTTTTTT.

The CDR3 loop is CASSLTGLPGNTIYF. CDR3 DNA: TGCGCCAGCAGTCTCACAGGCCTACCCGGGAACACCATATATTTT. This chain links TRBV23-1 with TRBJ1-3; TRBD1 is a possible D gene (5 bases). TRBV23-1 is identified as an open reading frame with a role that is uncertain. The CDR3 has 15 amino acids. V was clipped by 4 bases and J by 7 bases, with 17 bases between them.

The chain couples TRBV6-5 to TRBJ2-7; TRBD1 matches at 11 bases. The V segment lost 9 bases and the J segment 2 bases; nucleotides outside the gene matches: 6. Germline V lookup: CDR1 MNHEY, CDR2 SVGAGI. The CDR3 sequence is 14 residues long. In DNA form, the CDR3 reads TGTGCCAGGCGGGACAGGGGGAGAGCCTACGAGCAGTACTTC. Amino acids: CARRDRGRAYEQYF.